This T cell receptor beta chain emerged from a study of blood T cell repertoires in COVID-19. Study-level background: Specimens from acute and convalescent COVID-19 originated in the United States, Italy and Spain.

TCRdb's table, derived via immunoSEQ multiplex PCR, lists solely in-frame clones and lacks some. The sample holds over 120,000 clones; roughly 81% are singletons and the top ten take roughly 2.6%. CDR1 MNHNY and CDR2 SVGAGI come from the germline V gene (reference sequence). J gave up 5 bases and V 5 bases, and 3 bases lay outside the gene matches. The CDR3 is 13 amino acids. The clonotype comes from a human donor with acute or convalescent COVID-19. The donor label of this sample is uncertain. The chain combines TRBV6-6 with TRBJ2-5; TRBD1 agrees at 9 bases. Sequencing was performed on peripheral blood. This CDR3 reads CASSKTGGETQYF. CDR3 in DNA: TGTGCCAGCAGTAAGACAGGGGGGGAGACCCAGTACTTC.